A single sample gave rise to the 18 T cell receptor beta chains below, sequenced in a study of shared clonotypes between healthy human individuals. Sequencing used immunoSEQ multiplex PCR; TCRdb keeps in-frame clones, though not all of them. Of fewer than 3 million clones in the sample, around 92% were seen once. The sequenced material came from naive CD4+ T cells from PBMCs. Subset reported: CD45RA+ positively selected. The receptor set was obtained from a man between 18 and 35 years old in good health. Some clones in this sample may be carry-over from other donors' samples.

Here the CDR3 reads CASSLAPGNTEAFF. The CDR3 DNA reads TGTGCCAGCAGCTTAGCGCCTGGGAACACTGAAGCTTTCTTT. The chain joins TRBV7-2 to TRBJ1-1; D gene ambiguous. The CDR3 loop spans 14 amino acids. Germline V gives CDR1 SGHTA, CDR2 FQGNSA. V was cut by 0 bases and J by 1 base, with 6 bases left in between.

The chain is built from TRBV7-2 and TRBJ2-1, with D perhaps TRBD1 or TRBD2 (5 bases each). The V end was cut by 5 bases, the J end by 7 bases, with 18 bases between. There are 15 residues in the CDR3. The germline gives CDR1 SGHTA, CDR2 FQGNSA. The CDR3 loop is CASSPDSHWGNEQFF. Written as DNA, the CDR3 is TGTGCCAGCAGCCCCGACAGTCACTGGGGGAATGAGCAGTTCTTC.

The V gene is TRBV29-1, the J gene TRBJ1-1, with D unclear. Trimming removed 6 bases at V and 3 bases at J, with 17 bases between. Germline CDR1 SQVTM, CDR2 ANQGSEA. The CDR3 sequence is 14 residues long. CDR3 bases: TGCAGCGTCTTTAGCCAGGAGAAGCACACTGAAGCTTTCTTT. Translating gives CSVFSQEKHTEAFF.

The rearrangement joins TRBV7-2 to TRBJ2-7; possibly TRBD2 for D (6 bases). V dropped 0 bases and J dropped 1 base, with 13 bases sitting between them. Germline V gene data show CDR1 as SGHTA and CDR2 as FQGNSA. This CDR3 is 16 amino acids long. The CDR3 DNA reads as TGTGCCAGCAGCTTAGCCGGGACTGGACCTTCCTACGAGCAGTACTTC. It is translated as CASSLAGTGPSYEQYF.

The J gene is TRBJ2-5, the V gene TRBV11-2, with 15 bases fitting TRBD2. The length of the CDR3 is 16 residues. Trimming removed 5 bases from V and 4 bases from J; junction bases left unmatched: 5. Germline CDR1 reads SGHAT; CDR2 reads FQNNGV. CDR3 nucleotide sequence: TGTGCCAGCAGCCCACGGACTAGCGGGAGGGGAGAGACCCAGTACTTC. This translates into CASSPRTSGRGETQYF.

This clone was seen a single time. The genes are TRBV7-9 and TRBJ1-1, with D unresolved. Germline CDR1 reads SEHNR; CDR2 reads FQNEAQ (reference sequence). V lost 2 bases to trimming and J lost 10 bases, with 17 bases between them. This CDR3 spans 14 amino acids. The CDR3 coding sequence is TGTGCCAGCAGCTTAAAAACGCCTAGTGAAGGAGCTTTCTTT. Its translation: CASSLKTPSEGAFF.

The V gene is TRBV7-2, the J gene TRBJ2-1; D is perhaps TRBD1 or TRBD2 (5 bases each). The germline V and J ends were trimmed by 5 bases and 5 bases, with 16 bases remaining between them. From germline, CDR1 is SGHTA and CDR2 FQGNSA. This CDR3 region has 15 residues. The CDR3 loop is CASSLTGTTNNEQFF. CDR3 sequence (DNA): TGTGCCAGCAGCCTAACCGGGACCACTAACAATGAGCAGTTCTTC.

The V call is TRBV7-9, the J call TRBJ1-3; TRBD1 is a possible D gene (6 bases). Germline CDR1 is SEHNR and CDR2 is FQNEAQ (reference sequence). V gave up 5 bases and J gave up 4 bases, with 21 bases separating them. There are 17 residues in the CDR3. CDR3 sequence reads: CASSPGLLGAAGNTIYF. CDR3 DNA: TGTGCCAGCAGCCCCGGTTTGCTGGGGGCAGCAGGAAACACCATATATTTT.

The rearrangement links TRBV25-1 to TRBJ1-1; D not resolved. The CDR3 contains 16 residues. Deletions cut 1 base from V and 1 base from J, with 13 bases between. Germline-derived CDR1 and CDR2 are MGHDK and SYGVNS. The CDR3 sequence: CASSELAFSGNTEAFF. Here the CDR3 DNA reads TGTGCCAGCAGTGAATTGGCGTTTAGCGGGAACACTGAAGCTTTCTTT.

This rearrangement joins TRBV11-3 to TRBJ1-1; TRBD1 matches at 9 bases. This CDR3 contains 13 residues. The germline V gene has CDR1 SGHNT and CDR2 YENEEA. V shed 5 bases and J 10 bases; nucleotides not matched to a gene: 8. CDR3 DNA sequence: TGTGCCAGCAGCAATACACAGGGGGCGAGAGCTTTCTTT. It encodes CASSNTQGARAFF.

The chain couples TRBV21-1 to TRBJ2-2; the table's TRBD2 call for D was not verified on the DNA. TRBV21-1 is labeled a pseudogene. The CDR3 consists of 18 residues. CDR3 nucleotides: TGTGCTGCCGGGGCTCTAGCGGGAGCGCTACCGAACACCGGGGAGCTGTTTTTT. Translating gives CAAGALAGALPNTGELFF.

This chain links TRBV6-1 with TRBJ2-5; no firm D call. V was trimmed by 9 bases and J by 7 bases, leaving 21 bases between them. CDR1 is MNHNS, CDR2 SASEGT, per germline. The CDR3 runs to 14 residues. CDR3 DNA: TGTGCCAGTTCCGTTCCAGCCATCAACCCGACCCAGTACTTC. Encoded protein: CASSVPAINPTQYF.

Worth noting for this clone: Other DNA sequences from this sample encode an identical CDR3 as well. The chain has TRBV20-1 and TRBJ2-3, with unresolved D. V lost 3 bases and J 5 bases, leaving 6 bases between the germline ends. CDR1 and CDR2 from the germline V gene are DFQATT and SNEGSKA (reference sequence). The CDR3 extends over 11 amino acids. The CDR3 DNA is TGCAGTGCTAGCTCGGGAGATACGCAGTATTTT. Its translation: CSASSGDTQYF.

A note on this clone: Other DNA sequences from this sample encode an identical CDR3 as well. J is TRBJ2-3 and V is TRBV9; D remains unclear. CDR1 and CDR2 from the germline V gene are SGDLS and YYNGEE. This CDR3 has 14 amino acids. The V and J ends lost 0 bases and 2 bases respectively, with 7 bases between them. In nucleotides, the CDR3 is TGTGCCAGCAGCGTAGATAGCTACACAGATACGCAGTATTTT. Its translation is CASSVDSYTDTQYF.

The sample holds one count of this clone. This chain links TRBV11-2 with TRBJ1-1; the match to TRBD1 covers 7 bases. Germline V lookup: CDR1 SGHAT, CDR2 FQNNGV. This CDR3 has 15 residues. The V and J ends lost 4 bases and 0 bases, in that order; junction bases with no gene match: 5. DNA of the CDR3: TGTGCCAGCAGCTACCGACAGGGCATGAACACTGAAGCTTTCTTT. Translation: CASSYRQGMNTEAFF. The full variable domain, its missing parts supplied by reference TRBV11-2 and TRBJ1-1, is EAGVAQSPRYKIIEKRQSVAFWCNPISGHATLYWYQQILGQGPKLLIQFQNNGVVDDSQLPKDRFSAERLKGVDSTLKIQPAKLEDSAVYLCASSYRQGMNTEAFFGQGTRLTVV.

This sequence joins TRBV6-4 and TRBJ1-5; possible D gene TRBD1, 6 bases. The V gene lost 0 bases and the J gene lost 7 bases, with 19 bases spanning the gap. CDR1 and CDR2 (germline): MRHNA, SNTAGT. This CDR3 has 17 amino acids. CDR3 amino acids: CASSDSGGSGERQPQHF. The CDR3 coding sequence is TGTGCCAGCAGTGACTCGGGGGGGTCAGGGGAGAGGCAGCCCCAGCATTTT.

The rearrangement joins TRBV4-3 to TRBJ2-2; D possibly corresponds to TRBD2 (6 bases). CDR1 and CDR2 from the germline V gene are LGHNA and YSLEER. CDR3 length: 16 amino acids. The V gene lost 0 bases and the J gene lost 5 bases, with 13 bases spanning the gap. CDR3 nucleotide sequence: TGCGCCAGCAGCCAAGAACTAGCATTGAGGACCGGGGAGCTGTTTTTT. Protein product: CASSQELALRTGELFF.

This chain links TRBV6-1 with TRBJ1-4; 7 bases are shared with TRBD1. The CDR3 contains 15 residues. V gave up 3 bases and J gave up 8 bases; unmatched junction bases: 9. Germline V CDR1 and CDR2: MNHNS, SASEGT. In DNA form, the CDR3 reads TGTGCCAGCAGTGATGGGGTGACAGGGTACGAAAAACTGTTTTTT. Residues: CASSDGVTGYEKLFF.